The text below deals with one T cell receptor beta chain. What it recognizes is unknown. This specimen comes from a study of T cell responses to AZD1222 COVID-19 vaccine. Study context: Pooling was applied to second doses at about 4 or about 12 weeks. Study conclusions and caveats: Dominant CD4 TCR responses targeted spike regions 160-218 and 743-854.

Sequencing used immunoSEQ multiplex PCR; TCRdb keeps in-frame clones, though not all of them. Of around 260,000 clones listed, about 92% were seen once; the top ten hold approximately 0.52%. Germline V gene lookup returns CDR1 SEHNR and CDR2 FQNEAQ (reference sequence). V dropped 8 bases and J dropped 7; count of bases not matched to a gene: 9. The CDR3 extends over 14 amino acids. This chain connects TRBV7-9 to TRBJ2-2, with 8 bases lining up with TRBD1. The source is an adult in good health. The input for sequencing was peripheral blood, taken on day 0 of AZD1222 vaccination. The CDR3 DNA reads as TGTGCCAGCCGGACGGGACAGGCAAGCGGGGAGCTGTTTTTT. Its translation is CASRTGQASGELFF.